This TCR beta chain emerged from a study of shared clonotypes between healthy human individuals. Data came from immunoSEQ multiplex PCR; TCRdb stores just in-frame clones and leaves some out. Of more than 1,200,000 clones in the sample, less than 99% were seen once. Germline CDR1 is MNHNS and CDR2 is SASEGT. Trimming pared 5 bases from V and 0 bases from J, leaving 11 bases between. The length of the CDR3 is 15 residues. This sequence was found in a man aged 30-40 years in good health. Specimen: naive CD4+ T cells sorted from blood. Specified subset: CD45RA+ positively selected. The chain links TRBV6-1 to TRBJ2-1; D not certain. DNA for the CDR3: TGTGCCAGCAGTCCCTCGAGGAGCTCCTACAATGAGCAGTTCTTC. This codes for CASSPSRSSYNEQFF.